This TCR beta chain was captured in a study of blood T cell repertoires in COVID-19 (dated by TCRdb to the early 2020s). Looking at the study overall: Samples from collaborators originated in the United States, Italy and Spain and spanned both the acute and convalescent phases of COVID-19. The prospective study material was composed of cDNA or gDNA derived from T cells, B-cell-depleted T cells, or PBMCs. Deeply sampled blood TCRbeta repertoires from subjects exposed to, actively infected with, or recovered from COVID-19 were included in the dataset. The repertoires were released in a freely available public database meant as a resource for research on the immune response to SARS-CoV-2. The samples were drawn from two sources: the first 160 participants of the ongoing ImmuneRACE study, and 1,200 or so subjects contributed by 6 global collaborators. The sample metadata nearly always contained a de-identified subject ID, COVID-19 status, age in years and sex. HLA class I and class II types, where available, came from metadata supplied by the sample provider rather than from assay-based typing. General study outcomes and caveats: How much clinical and demographic metadata was included differed by source and by participant, and the metadata was provided uncurated.

TCRbeta CDR3 regions were amplified from genomic DNA using the immunoSEQ Assay, a bias-controlled multiplex PCR. Per the original workflow: Within the assay, amplification of reference gene primers was used to estimate how many nucleated cells each sample contained. To quantify the absolute abundance of each unique TCRbeta CDR3 rearrangement, sequence reads were collapsed and filtered. Productive Simpson clonality was computed per sample as the square root of Simpson's diversity index over productive rearrangements. Here the immuneACCESS table is served through TCRdb, limited to in-frame sequences with V and J called. Missing clones are a known gap in these copies; in checked studies unresolved V genes cover under half, and the rest lacks a known reason. V and J calls plus clone size are reproduced from that table; the DNA served to infer D and trimming. For this sample there are around 100,000 clones; approximately 90% appear just once. About 1% of the sample is held by the ten biggest clonotypes.

Each collaborating institution followed its own protocols to collect whole blood in K2EDTA tubes. Collaborator samples were shipped for TCRbeta analysis as frozen whole blood, isolated PBMCs, or DNA extracted from either sample type. The CDR3, from cysteine to phenylalanine, totals 14 residues. The retained sequence is limited to the CDR3, 42 bases, with the frame set at the first base. The germline V gene (reference sequence) provides CDR1 LNHDA and CDR2 SQIVND. V is pared back by 8 bases and J by 5 bases, with 16 bases lying between the germline termini. The table lists this clone with a count of one. Its cognate antigen has yet to be identified. Base quality data are lacking; no much larger clone is found one base away.

The sequence was obtained from a man aged 55 to 70 with acute or convalescent COVID-19. Sequenced: peripheral blood. The V and J segments used are TRBV19 and TRBJ2-1; the D gene is unclear. In nucleotide form, the sequence is TGTGCCAGTGCTCCGGTGAGTTCCCACAATGAGCAGTTCTTC. The translation is CASAPVSSHNEQFF. The CDR3, completed at both ends by the reference TRBV19 and TRBJ2-1 genes, gives the full variable domain DGGITQSPKYLFRKEGQNVTLSCEQNLNHDAMYWYRQDPGQGLRLIYYSQIVNDFQKGDIAEGYSVSREKKESFPLTVTSAQKNPTAFYLCASAPVSSHNEQFFGPGTRLTVL.